This T cell receptor beta chain stems from a study of blood T cell repertoires in COVID-19. Methods used by the authors: From reference gene primer amplification, estimates of nucleated cell counts were derived. The table came from immunoSEQ multiplex PCR; TCRdb's copy has only in-frame clones and leaves some out. V and J calls and clone size are as listed in that table; D and trimming were resolved from the DNA. Here the sample spans some 73,000 clones, more than 80% being singletons. Looked up from germline, CDR1 is LNHDA and CDR2 is SQIVND (reference sequence). The V gene lost 5 bases and the J gene lost 1 base, with 10 bases spanning the gap. This CDR3 has 14 amino acids. This clone is a singleton in its sample.

The V and J genes are TRBV19 and TRBJ2-3, with a tentative D call TRBD1 (5 bases). The receptor comes from an elderly woman with active or convalescent COVID-19. Sequencing input: peripheral blood. CDR3 sequence: CASSFGRGTDTQYF. CDR3 bases: TGTGCCAGTAGTTTCGGCAGGGGCACAGATACGCAGTATTTT.